This TCR beta chain was captured by sequencing in a study of cytomegalovirus exposure and HLA in healthy donors. Study details: In terms of ancestry, the Caucasian-associated cluster contained roughly 80% of the roughly 400 genotyped donors. Findings and limits, study-wide: Analyses of presence/absence relied on an assumption of roughly uniform sequencing depth across donors.

A remark on this clone: The target antigen is unknown.

Use of 60 Vbeta and 13 Jbeta primers characterized the PCR. TCRdb's copy holds only in-frame clones and misses some; the assay was immunoSEQ multiplex PCR. The sample records roughly 190,000 clones, more than 75% being singletons. V lost 2 bases, J lost 6 bases, and 11 bases lay in between. CDR1 and CDR2 (germline): ENHRY, SYGVKD. The CDR3 sequence is 13 residues long. The clonotype originates from a man between 35 and 55 years old in good health and CMV-seropositive. The chain links TRBV10-3 to TRBJ2-7; TRBD1 is a possible D gene (6 bases). Sequencing was done on a sample of PBMCs. For the CDR3, the DNA is TGTGCCATCAGTGAGAGCACAGGGATCGAGCAGTACTTC. This gives the protein CAISESTGIEQYF.